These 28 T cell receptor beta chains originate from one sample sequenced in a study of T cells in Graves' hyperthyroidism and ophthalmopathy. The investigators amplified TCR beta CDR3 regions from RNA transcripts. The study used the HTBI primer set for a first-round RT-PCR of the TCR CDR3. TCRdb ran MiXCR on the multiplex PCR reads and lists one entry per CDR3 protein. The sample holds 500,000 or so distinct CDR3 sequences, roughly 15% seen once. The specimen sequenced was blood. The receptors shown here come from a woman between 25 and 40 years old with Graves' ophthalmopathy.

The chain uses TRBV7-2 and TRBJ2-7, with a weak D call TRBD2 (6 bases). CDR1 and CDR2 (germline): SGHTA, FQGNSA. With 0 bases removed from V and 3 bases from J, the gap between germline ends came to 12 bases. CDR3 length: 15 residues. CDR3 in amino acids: CASSLADSGSYEQYF. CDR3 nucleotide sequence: TGTGCCAGCAGCTTAGCCGATAGCGGAAGCTACGAGCAGTACTTC.

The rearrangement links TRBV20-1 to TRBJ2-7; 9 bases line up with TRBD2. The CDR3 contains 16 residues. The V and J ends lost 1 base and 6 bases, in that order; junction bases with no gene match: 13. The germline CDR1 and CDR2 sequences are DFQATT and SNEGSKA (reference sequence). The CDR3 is CSARALTGLATGEQYF. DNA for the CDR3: TGCAGTGCTAGAGCCCTAACCGGACTAGCGACGGGCGAGCAGTACTTC.

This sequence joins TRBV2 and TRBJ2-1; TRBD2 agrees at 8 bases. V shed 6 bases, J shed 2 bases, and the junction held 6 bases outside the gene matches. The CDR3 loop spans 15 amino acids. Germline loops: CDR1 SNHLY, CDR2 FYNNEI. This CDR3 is CASSRGGGTYNEQFF. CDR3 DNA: TGTGCCAGCAGCCGGGGGGGGGGGACCTACAATGAGCAGTTCTTC.

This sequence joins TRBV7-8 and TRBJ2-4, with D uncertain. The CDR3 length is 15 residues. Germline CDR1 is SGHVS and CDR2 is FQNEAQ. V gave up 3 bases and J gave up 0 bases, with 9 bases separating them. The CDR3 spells CASSFGLLAKNIQYF. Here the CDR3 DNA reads TGTGCCAGCAGCTTTGGCCTGTTAGCCAAAAACATTCAGTACTTC.

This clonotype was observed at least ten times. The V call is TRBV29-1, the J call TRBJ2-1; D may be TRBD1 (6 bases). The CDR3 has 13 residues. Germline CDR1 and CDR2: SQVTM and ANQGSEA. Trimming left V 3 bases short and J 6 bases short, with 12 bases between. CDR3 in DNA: TGCAGCGTTGAGGACAGCATAGCCAATGAGCAGTTCTTC. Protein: CSVEDSIANEQFF.

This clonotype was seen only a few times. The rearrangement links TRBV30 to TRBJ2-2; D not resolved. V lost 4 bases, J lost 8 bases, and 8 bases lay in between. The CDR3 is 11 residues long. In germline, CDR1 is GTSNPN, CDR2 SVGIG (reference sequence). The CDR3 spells CAWTLGGELFF. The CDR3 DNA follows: TGTGCCTGGACGTTGGGAGGGGAGCTGTTTTTT.

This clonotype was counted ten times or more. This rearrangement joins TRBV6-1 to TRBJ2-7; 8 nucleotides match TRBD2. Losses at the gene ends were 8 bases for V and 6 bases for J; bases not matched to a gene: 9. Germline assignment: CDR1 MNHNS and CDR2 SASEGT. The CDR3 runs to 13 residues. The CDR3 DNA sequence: TGTGCCAGCCGAAAAGCGGGAGTAATCGAGCAGTACTTC. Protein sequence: CASRKAGVIEQYF.

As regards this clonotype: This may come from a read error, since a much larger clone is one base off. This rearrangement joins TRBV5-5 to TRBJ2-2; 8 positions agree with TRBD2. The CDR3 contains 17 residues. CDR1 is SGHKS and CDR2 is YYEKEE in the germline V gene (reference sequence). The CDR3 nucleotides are TGTACCAGCACCCCCCACCCAAGCGGGAGAAGGGACGGGGAGCTGTTTTTT. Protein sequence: CTSTPHPSGRRDGELFF.

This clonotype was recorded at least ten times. The CDR3 coding sequence is TGCAGTGCTAGAGACCCAGCGGGAGACACCTACGAGCAGTACTTC. Encoded protein: CSARDPAGDTYEQYF. The V gene is TRBV20-1, the J gene TRBJ2-7, with 8 bases matching TRBD2. Per germline, CDR1 DFQATT and CDR2 SNEGSKA (reference sequence). After removal of 0 bases from V and 2 bases from J, the junction contained 6 bases not matched to a gene. This CDR3 is 15 amino acids long.

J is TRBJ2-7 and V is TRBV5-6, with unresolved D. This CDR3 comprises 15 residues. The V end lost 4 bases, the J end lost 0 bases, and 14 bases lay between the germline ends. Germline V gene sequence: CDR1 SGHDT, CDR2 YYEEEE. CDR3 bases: TGTGCCAGCAGCCGCTACAGCGTTGCCTCCTACGAGCAGTACTTC. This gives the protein CASSRYSVASYEQYF.

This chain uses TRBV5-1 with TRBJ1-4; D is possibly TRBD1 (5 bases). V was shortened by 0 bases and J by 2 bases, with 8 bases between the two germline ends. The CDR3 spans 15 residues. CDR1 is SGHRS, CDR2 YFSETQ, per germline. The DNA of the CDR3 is TGCGCCAGCAGCTTGGTGGGGGATACTAATGAAAAACTGTTTTTT. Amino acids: CASSLVGDTNEKLFF.

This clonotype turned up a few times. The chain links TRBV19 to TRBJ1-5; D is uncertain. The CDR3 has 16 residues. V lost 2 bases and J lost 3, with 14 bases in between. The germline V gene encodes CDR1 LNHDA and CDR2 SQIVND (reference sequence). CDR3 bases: TGTGCCAGTAGTATAATAAGCTTTGGGATCAATCAGCCCCAGCATTTT. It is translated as CASSIISFGINQPQHF.

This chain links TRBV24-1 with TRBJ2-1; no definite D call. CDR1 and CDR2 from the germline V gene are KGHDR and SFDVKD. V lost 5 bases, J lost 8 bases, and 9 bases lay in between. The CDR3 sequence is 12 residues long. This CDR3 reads CATSGVWDEQFF. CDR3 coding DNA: TGTGCCACCAGTGGGGTGTGGGATGAGCAGTTCTTC.

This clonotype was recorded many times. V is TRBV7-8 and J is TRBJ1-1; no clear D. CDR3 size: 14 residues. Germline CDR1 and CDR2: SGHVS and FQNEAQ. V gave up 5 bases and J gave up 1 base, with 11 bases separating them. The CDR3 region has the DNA TGTGCCAGCAGCCGTAGTTCGGGGAACACTGAAGCTTTCTTT. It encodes CASSRSSGNTEAFF.

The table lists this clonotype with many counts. DNA for the CDR3: TGTGCCAGCAGTGACAGGCCGTATGGCTACACCTTC. Its translation: CASSDRPYGYTF. The gene calls are TRBV2 and TRBJ1-2; D remains unclear. The germline V gene has CDR1 SNHLY and CDR2 FYNNEI. CDR3 length equals 12 residues. The germline V and J ends were trimmed by 3 bases and 5 bases, with 7 bases remaining between them. Full variable domain (missing parts from reference TRBV2 and TRBJ1-2): EPEVTQTPSHQVTQMGQEVILRCVPISNHLYFYWYRQILGQKVEFLVSFYNNEISEKSEIFDDQFSVERPDGSNFTLKIRSTKLEDSAMYFCASSDRPYGYTFGSGTRLTVV.

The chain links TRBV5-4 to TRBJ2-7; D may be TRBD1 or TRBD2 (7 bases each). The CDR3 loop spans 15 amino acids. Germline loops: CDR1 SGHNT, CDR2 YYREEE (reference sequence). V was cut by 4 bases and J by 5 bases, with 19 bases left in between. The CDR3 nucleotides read TGTGCCAGCAGCCCCCTGGGAGGGGGCATAGACGAGCAGTACTTC. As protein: CASSPLGGGIDEQYF.

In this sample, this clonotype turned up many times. CDR3 sequence reads: CSARDRDSTYSSYNEQFF. The CDR3 region has the DNA TGCAGTGCTAGAGATCGGGACTCGACATATAGCTCCTACAATGAGCAGTTCTTC. V usage is TRBV20-1 and J usage is TRBJ2-1; D may be TRBD2 (6 bases). From germline, CDR1 is DFQATT and CDR2 SNEGSKA (reference sequence). This CDR3 region has 18 residues. V shed 0 bases and J shed 0 bases, with 18 bases lying between them.

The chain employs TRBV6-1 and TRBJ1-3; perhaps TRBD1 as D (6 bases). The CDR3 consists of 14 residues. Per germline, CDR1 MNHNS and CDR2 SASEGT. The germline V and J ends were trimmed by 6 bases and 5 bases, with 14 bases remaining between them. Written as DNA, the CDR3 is TGTGCCAGCAGGCTCAGGACAGAAAGAAACACCATATATTTT. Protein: CASRLRTERNTIYF.

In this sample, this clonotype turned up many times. CDR3 nucleotide sequence: TGTGCCAGGGGGGGGACTAGCGTCGCCAATGAGCAGTTCTTC. This codes for CARGGTSVANEQFF. The rearrangement joins TRBV2 to TRBJ2-1; 10 bases are a match to TRBD2. J lost 6 bases, V lost 9 bases, and 8 bases had no gene match. Germline CDR1 reads SNHLY; CDR2 reads FYNNEI. The length of the CDR3 is 14 residues.

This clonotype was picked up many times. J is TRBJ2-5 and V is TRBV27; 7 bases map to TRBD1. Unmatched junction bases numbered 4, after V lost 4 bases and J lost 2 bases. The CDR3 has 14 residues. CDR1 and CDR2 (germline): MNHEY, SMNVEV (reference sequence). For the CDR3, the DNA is TGTGCCAGCAGTTATGGGGGACAGCAAGAGACCCAGTACTTC. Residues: CASSYGGQQETQYF.

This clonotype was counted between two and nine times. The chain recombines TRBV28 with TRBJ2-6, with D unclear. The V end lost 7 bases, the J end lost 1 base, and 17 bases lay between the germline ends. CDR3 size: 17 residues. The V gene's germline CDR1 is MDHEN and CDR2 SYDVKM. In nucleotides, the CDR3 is TGTGCCAGCAAAAAAATTTGGGCACGATCTGGGGCCAACGTCCTGACTTTC. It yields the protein CASKKIWARSGANVLTF.

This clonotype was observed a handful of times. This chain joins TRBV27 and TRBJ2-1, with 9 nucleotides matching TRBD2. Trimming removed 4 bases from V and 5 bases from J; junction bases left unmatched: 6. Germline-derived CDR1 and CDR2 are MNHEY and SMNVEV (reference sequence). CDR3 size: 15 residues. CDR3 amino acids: CASSYWREGDNEQFF. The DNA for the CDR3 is TGTGCCAGCAGTTACTGGCGGGAGGGCGACAATGAGCAGTTCTTC.

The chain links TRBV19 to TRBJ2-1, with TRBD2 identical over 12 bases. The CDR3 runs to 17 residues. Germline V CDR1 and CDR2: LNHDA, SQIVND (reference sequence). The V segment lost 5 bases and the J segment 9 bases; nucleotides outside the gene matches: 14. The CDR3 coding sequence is TGTGCCAGTAGTCATCCGGGACTAGCGGGTAAACGCGGTGAGCAGTTCTTC. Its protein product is CASSHPGLAGKRGEQFF.

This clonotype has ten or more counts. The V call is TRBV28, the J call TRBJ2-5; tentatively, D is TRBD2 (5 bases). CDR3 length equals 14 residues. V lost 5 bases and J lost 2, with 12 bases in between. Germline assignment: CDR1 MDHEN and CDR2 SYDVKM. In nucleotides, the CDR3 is TGTGCCAGCAGTCCGGACTCGATGCAAGAGACCCAGTACTTC. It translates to CASSPDSMQETQYF.

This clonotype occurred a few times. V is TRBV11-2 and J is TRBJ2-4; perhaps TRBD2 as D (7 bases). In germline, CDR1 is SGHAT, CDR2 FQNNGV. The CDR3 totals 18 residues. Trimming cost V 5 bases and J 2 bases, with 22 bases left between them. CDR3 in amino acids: CASSPVGGGSSTKNIQYF. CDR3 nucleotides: TGTGCCAGCAGCCCCGTGGGGGGCGGGAGCTCAACCAAAAACATTCAGTACTTC.

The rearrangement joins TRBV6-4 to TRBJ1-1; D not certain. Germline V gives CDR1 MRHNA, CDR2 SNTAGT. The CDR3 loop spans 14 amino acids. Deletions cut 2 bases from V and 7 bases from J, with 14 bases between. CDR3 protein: CASSDGSGHHEAFF. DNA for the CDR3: TGTGCCAGCAGTGACGGGTCGGGCCACCATGAAGCTTTCTTT.

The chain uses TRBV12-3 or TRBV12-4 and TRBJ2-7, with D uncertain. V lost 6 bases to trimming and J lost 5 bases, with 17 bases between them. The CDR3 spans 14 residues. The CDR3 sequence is CASSPLRSSDEQYF. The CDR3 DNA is TGTGCCAGCAGCCCCTTAAGGTCCTCTGACGAGCAGTACTTC.

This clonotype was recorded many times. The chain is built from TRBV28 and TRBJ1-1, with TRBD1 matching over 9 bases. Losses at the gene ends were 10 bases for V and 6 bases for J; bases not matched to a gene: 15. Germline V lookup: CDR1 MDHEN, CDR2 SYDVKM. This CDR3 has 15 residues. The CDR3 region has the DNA TGTGCCACTCATTTCGCGGGACAGGGTGACCCTGAAGCTTTCTTT. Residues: CATHFAGQGDPEAFF.